This T cell receptor beta chain is from a study of T cell responses to AZD1222 COVID-19 vaccine. The study, taken as a whole, reports: Unmutated variant regions reportedly attract nearly half of all spike-specific TCRs. Increases in Spike-specific TCR breadth and depth were seen after two AZD1222 doses. Most donors were white British, females outnumbered males, and clonal diversity was possibly underestimated.

As regards this clone: Its matching antigen is unknown.

The V end lost 7 bases, the J end lost 5 bases, and 12 bases lay between the germline ends. The germline gives CDR1 MNHNS, CDR2 SASEGT. The CDR3 spans 14 residues. Data came from immunoSEQ multiplex PCR; TCRdb stores just in-frame clones and leaves some out. Here the sample spans 90,000 to 110,000 clones, 90% to 95% being singletons. This chain links TRBV6-1 with TRBJ1-6; no reliable D call. This clonotype originated in an adult in good health. The input for sequencing was peripheral blood, taken on day 0 of AZD1222 vaccination. The CDR3 DNA sequence: TGTGCCAGCAACCAACAGCTCAATAATTCACCCCTCCACTTT. Amino acids: CASNQQLNNSPLHF.